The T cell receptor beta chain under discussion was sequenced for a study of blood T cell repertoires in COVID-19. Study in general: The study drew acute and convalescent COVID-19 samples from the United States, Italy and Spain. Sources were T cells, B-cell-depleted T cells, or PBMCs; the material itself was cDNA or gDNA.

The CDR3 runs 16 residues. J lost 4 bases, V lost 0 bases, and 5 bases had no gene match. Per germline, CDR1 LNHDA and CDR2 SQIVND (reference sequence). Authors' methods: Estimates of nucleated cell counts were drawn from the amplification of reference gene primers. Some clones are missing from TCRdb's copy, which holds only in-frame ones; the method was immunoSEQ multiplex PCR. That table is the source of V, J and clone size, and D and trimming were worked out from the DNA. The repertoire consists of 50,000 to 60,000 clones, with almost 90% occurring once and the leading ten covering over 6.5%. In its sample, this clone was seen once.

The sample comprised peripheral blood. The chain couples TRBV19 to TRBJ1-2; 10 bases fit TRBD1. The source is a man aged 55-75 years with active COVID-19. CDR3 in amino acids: CASSIDRGQGLYGYTF. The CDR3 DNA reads TGTGCCAGTAGTATAGATCGGGGACAGGGGCTCTATGGCTACACCTTC.